This TCR beta chain was identified in a study of blood T cell repertoires in COVID-19. The ends lost 3 bases at V and 9 bases at J; junction bases unmatched: 7. Germline CDR1 SGHTA, CDR2 FQGNSA. This CDR3 has 14 residues. Original analysis: Amplification of reference gene primers provided the estimated nucleated cell counts. Profiled with immunoSEQ multiplex PCR; TCRdb holds only in-frame clones, not every one. The V and J calls and clone size were taken over from that table, and D and trimming were inferred from the DNA. The sample shows 250,000 or so clones, 90% of them seen only once. The material sequenced was PBMCs or T cells enriched from blood (not recorded which). The receptor comes from a woman in her thirties with acute COVID-19. V is TRBV7-2 and J is TRBJ1-3; 8 positions agree with TRBD1. Here the CDR3 DNA reads TGTGCCAGCAGCTTTGGACAGGGCTCTTTCACCATATATTTT. Its translation is CASSFGQGSFTIYF.